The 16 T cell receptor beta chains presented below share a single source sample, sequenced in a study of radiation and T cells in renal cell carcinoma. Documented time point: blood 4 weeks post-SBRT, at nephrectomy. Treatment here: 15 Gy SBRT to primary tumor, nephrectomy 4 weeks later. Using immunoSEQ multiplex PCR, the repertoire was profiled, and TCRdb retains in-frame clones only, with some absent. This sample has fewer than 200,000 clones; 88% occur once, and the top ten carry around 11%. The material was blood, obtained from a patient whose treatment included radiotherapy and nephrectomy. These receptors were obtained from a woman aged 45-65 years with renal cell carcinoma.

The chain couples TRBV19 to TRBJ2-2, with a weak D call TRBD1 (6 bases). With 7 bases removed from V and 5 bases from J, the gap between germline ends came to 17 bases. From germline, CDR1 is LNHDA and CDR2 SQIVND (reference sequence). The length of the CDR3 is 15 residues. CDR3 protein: CASKMQGIGTGELFF. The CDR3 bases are TGTGCCAGTAAAATGCAGGGGATAGGGACCGGGGAGCTGTTTTTT.

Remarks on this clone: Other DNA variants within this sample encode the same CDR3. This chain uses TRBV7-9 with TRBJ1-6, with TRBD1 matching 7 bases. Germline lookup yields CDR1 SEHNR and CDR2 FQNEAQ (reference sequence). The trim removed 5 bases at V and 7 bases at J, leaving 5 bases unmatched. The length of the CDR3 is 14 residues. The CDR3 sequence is CASSGDRDNSPLHF. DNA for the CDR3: TGTGCCAGCAGCGGCGACAGGGACAATTCACCCCTCCACTTT.

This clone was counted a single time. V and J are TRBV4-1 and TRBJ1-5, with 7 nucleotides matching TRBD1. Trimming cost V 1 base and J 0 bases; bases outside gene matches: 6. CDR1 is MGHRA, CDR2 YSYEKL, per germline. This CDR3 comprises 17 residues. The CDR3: CASSQGQGSYSNQPQHF. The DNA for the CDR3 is TGCGCCAGCAGCCAAGGACAGGGATCCTATAGCAATCAGCCCCAGCATTTT.

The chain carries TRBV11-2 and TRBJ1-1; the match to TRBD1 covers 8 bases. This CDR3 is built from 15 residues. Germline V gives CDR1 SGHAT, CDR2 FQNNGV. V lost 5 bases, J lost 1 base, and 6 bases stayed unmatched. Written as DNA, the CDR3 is TGTGCCAGCAGCCGGGGGGACAGGACGAACACTGAAGCTTTCTTT. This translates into CASSRGDRTNTEAFF.

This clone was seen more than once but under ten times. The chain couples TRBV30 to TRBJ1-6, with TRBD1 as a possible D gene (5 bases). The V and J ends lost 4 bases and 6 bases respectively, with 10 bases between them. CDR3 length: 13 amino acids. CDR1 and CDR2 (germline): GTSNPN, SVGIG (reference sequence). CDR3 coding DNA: TGTGCCTGGACCGGCAGGGCTAATTCACCCCTCCACTTT. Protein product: CAWTGRANSPLHF.

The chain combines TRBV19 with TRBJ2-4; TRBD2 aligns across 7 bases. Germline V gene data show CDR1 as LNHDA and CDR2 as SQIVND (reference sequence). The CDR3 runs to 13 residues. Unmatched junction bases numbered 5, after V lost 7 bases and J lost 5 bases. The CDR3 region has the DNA TGTGCCAGTACTAGGGAGGGACAAAACATTCAGTACTTC. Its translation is CASTREGQNIQYF.

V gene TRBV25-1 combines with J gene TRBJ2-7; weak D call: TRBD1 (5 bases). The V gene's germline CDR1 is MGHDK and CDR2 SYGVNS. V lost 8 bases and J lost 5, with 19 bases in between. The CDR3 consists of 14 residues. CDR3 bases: TGTGCCAGCTCTCAAGGGCAGGGAAGGGACGAGCAGTACTTC. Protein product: CASSQGQGRDEQYF.

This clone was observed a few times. CDR3 nucleotides: TGTGCCAGCAGCACACAGTGGAACTCTGGAAACACCATATATTTT. It codes for CASSTQWNSGNTIYF. The V and J genes are TRBV11-2 and TRBJ1-3; D remains unclear. CDR1 and CDR2 from the germline V gene are SGHAT and FQNNGV. The CDR3 has 15 amino acids. V was clipped by 5 bases and J by 0 bases, with 11 bases between them.

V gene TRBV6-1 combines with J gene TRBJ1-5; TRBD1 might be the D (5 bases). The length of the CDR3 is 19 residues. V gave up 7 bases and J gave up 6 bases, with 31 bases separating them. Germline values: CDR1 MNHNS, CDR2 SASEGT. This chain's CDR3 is CASIDRSPVSGPMRQPQHF. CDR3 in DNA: TGTGCCAGCATTGACCGTTCGCCGGTGTCAGGGCCCATGCGTCAGCCCCAGCATTTT.

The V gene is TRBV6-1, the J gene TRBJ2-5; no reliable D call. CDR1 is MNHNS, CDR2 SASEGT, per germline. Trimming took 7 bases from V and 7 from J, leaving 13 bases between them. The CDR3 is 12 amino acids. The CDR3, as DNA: TGTGCCAGCAATTTAGGTCAGGCGACCCAGTACTTC. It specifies CASNLGQATQYF.

This CDR3 is CASRAQGSNYGYTF. The DNA for the CDR3 is TGTGCCAGCAGGGCCCAGGGGTCTAACTATGGCTACACCTTC. The chain is built from TRBV7-9 and TRBJ1-2, with a weak D call TRBD1 (6 bases). This CDR3 spans 14 amino acids. From germline, CDR1 is SEHNR and CDR2 FQNEAQ (reference sequence). The V end lost 6 bases, the J end lost 0 bases, and 11 bases lay between the germline ends.

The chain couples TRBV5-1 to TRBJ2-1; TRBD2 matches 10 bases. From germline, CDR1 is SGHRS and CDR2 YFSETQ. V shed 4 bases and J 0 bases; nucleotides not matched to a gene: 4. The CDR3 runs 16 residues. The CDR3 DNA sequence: TGCGCCAGCAGCGCAGAGCGGGGGGGCTCCTACAATGAGCAGTTCTTC. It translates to CASSAERGGSYNEQFF.

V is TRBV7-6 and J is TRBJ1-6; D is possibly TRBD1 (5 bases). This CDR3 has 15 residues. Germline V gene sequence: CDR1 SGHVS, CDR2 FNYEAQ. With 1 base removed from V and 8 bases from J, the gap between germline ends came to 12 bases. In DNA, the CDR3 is TGTGCCAGCAGCTTAGGCGGGACCGTCGATTCACCCCTCCACTTT. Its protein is CASSLGGTVDSPLHF.

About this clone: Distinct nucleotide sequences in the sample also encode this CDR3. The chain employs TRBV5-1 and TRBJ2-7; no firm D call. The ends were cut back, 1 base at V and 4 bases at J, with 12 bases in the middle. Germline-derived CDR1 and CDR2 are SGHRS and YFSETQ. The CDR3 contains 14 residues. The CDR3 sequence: CASSLTGPSYEQYF. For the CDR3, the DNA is TGCGCCAGCAGCTTGACTGGACCGTCGTACGAGCAGTACTTC.

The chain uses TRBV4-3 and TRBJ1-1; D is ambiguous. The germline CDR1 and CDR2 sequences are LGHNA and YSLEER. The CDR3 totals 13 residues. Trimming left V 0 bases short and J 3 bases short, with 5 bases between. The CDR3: CASSQDRYTEAFF. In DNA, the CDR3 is TGCGCCAGCAGCCAAGATAGGTACACTGAAGCTTTCTTT.

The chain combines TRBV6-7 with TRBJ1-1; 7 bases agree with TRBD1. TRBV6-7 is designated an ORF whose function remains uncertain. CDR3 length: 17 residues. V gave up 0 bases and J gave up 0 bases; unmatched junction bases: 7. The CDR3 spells CASSYSGQYKMNTEAFF. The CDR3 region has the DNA TGTGCCAGCAGTTACTCGGGACAGTATAAAATGAACACTGAAGCTTTCTTT.